This is a list of T cell receptor beta chains from one sample in a study of blood T cell repertoires in COVID-19. The protocol was immunoSEQ multiplex PCR, while the TCRdb copy is restricted to in-frame clones and leaves out a portion. The sample includes about 98,000 clones, 75% to 90% of them seen just once. The sequencing input was peripheral blood. All receptors come from a human donor in a cohort sampled during active COVID-19. CDR3s include the opening cysteine and the closing phenylalanine or tryptophan. A D gene is named only where the DNA matches it firmly. Where a row states a size, it is once, few, many or the class of an expanded clone; other rows omit it.

size: -; V: TRBV6-2/TRBV6-3; J: TRBJ1-1; D: -; CDR3: CASSYQGLGSTEAFF; DNA: TGTGCCAGCAGTTACCAGGGGTTAGGGAGCACTGAAGCTTTCTTT
size: -; V: TRBV7-3; J: TRBJ1-2; D: TRBD1; CDR3: CASSEGQAGGYTF; DNA: TGTGCCAGCAGCGAAGGACAGGCAGGGGGCTACACCTTC
size: -; V: TRBV1; J: TRBJ1-3; D: -; CDR3: CTSSQVPPRDSHRNTIYF; DNA: TGCACCAGCAGCCAAGTTCCCCCCCGGGACAGCCATAGAAACACCATATATTTT
size: -; V: TRBV6-1; J: TRBJ2-7; D: -; CDR3: CASSEQGTYEQYF; DNA: TGTGCCAGCAGTGAACAGGGCACCTACGAGCAGTACTTC
size: -; V: TRBV4-3; J: TRBJ1-1; D: -; CDR3: CASSLAPPGNAEAFF; DNA: TGCGCCAGCAGCCTAGCTCCTCCGGGAAACGCTGAAGCTTTCTTT
size: few; V: TRBV2; J: TRBJ1-3; D: -; CDR3: CASSRDIGNTIYF; DNA: TGTGCCAGCAGTCGGGACATAGGAAACACCATATATTTT
size: few; V: TRBV3-1/TRBV3-2; J: TRBJ2-7; D: TRBD2; CDR3: CASSQRASGTYEQYF; DNA: TGTGCCAGCAGCCAGAGAGCCAGCGGGACCTACGAGCAGTACTTC
size: -; V: TRBV4-3; J: TRBJ2-2; D: -; CDR3: CASSQDSGGGETGELFF; DNA: TGCGCCAGCAGCCAAGATTCCGGAGGCGGGGAGACCGGGGAGCTGTTTTTT
size: -; V: TRBV4-3; J: TRBJ2-3; D: TRBD2; CDR3: CASSQRLAGEPALGTDTQYF; DNA: TGCGCCAGCAGCCAGAGACTAGCGGGGGAGCCTGCCTTGGGCACAGATACGCAGTATTTT
size: -; V: TRBV3-1/TRBV3-2; J: TRBJ1-6; D: TRBD1; CDR3: CASSQGDSLNSPLHF; DNA: TGTGCCAGCAGCCAAGGGGACAGCTTGAATTCACCCCTCCACTTT
size: -; V: TRBV24-1; J: TRBJ2-2; D: -; CDR3: CATSDTAGNSNTGELFF; DNA: TGTGCCACCAGTGATACAGCAGGGAATTCGAACACCGGGGAGCTGTTTTTT
size: once; V: TRBV24-1; J: TRBJ2-5; D: TRBD2; CDR3: CATSDSAGAGETQYF; DNA: TGTGCCACCAGTGATTCAGCGGGGGCCGGGGAGACCCAGTACTTC
size: -; V: TRBV18; J: TRBJ1-1; D: TRBD1; CDR3: CASSQYSGGSEAFF; DNA: TGTGCCAGCTCACAGTACTCAGGGGGTTCTGAAGCTTTCTTT
size: -; V: TRBV12-3/TRBV12-4; J: TRBJ2-5; D: -; CDR3: CASSLPPQETQYF; DNA: TGTGCCAGCAGTTTACCCCCTCAAGAGACCCAGTACTTC
size: -; V: TRBV27; J: TRBJ1-2; D: -; CDR3: CAGPPFQGLRSDYGYTF; DNA: TGTGCCGGCCCGCCTTTTCAGGGCTTGCGGTCTGACTATGGCTACACCTTC
size: -; V: TRBV5-1; J: TRBJ2-1; D: TRBD2; CDR3: CASSLPLAGGLDEQFF; DNA: TGCGCCAGCAGCCTCCCCCTAGCGGGGGGGTTGGATGAGCAGTTCTTC
size: -; V: TRBV30; J: TRBJ1-2; D: TRBD1; CDR3: CAWTETGTGGYTF; DNA: TGTGCCTGGACAGAGACAGGGACGGGTGGCTACACCTTC
size: once; V: TRBV5-4; J: TRBJ2-6; D: TRBD2; CDR3: CASSGGGASGANVLTF; DNA: TGTGCCAGCAGCGGCGGGGGGGCTTCTGGGGCCAACGTCCTGACTTTC
size: -; V: TRBV5-6; J: TRBJ1-1; D: -; CDR3: CASSFDEGNTEAFF; DNA: TGTGCCAGCAGCTTTGATGAGGGGAACACTGAAGCTTTCTTT
size: -; V: TRBV18; J: TRBJ1-5; D: -; CDR3: CASSPAGNQPQHF; DNA: TGTGCCAGCTCACCGGCAGGGAATCAGCCCCAGCATTTT
size: -; V: TRBV7-2; J: TRBJ2-4; D: TRBD2; CDR3: CASSTTSGGLGGEYF; DNA: TGTGCCAGCAGCACCACTAGCGGGGGGCTCGGGGGAGAATACTTC
size: -; V: TRBV28; J: TRBJ1-4; D: TRBD1; CDR3: CASRPGGSSEKLFF; DNA: TGTGCCAGCAGGCCAGGGGGCTCGAGTGAAAAACTGTTTTTT
size: -; V: TRBV5-5; J: TRBJ2-1; D: -; CDR3: CASSFVGGLYNEQFF; DNA: TGTGCCAGCAGCTTCGTGGGGGGGCTCTACAATGAGCAGTTCTTC
size: -; V: TRBV5-1; J: TRBJ2-2; D: -; CDR3: CASSMGGANTGELFF; DNA: TGCGCCAGCAGTATGGGGGGAGCGAACACCGGGGAGCTGTTTTTT
size: -; V: TRBV19; J: TRBJ2-1; D: -; CDR3: CASSLRTANNEQFF; DNA: TGTGCCAGTAGTTTGAGGACAGCGAACAATGAGCAGTTCTTC
size: -; V: TRBV7-2; J: TRBJ1-1; D: TRBD1; CDR3: CASSLLGTENTEAFF; DNA: TGTGCCAGCAGCTTATTAGGGACAGAGAACACTGAAGCTTTCTTT
size: -; V: TRBV12-3/TRBV12-4; J: TRBJ1-2; D: -; CDR3: CASSLGYRGYTF; DNA: TGTGCCAGCAGTTTAGGGTATCGGGGCTACACCTTC
size: -; V: TRBV2; J: TRBJ2-7; D: TRBD2; CDR3: CASSASGGLYEQYF; DNA: TGTGCCAGCAGTGCTAGCGGGGGACTCTACGAGCAGTACTTC
size: many; V: TRBV2; J: TRBJ2-5; D: TRBD2; CDR3: CASSEQGGETQYF; DNA: TGTGCCAGCAGTGAACAGGGAGGGGAGACCCAGTACTTC
size: -; V: TRBV6-5; J: TRBJ1-2; D: -; CDR3: CASRRDVGGYYGYTF; DNA: TGTGCCAGCCGCCGTGATGTAGGGGGATACTATGGCTACACCTTC
size: -; V: TRBV28; J: TRBJ1-2; D: -; CDR3: CASSPWAGGIEVNYGYTF; DNA: TGTGCCAGCAGTCCCTGGGCGGGGGGAATAGAGGTTAACTATGGCTACACCTTC
size: -; V: TRBV5-6; J: TRBJ2-5; D: -; CDR3: CASSLEVGRETQYF; DNA: TGTGCCAGCAGCTTGGAGGTGGGGCGAGAGACCCAGTACTTC
size: once; V: TRBV9; J: TRBJ2-5; D: TRBD1; CDR3: CASSATGGVTETQYF; DNA: TGTGCCAGCAGCGCTACAGGGGGCGTAACAGAGACCCAGTACTTC
size: -; V: TRBV5-5; J: TRBJ2-3; D: TRBD2; CDR3: CASSLNDVAGGKDTQYF; DNA: TGTGCCAGCAGCCTTAATGACGTAGCGGGGGGGAAAGATACGCAGTATTTT
size: once; V: TRBV18; J: TRBJ2-1; D: TRBD1; CDR3: CASSPILSTGTGKFF; DNA: TGTGCCAGCTCACCAATTTTGAGTACCGGGACAGGGAAGTTCTTC
size: -; V: TRBV5-6; J: TRBJ2-7; D: -; CDR3: CASSLTTGTGEQYF; DNA: TGTGCCAGCAGCTTAACCACAGGGACCGGGGAGCAGTACTTC
size: -; V: TRBV9; J: TRBJ2-2; D: -; CDR3: CASSVAIRANTGELFF; DNA: TGTGCCAGCAGCGTAGCTATCAGGGCGAACACCGGGGAGCTGTTTTTT
size: -; V: TRBV28; J: TRBJ2-3; D: TRBD2; CDR3: CASSTHSGGNTDTQYF; DNA: TGTGCCAGCAGTACACATAGCGGGGGGAACACAGATACGCAGTATTTT
size: -; V: TRBV11-3; J: TRBJ1-1; D: -; CDR3: CASTSQGGGWGNTEAFF; DNA: TGTGCCAGCACCTCTCAAGGCGGGGGTTGGGGGAACACTGAAGCTTTCTTT
size: -; V: TRBV7-9; J: TRBJ2-3; D: -; CDR3: CASSFRQLRNTQYF; DNA: TGTGCCAGCAGCTTCCGCCAACTGAGAAATACGCAGTATTTT
size: -; V: TRBV5-6; J: TRBJ2-3; D: TRBD2; CDR3: CASSFFSGGSTDTQYF; DNA: TGTGCCAGCAGCTTTTTTAGCGGGGGGAGCACAGATACGCAGTATTTT
size: -; V: TRBV6-5; J: TRBJ2-5; D: -; CDR3: CASSLGGIGTQYF; DNA: TGTGCCAGCAGTTTAGGAGGGATAGGTACCCAGTACTTC
size: -; V: TRBV11-2; J: TRBJ2-5; D: TRBD2; CDR3: CASSLGPRGAGEETQYF; DNA: TGTGCCAGCAGCTTAGGCCCCCGGGGAGCGGGGGAAGAGACCCAGTACTTC
size: -; V: TRBV20-1; J: TRBJ1-4; D: -; CDR3: CSAGVGRGLFF; DNA: TGCAGTGCTGGGGTAGGGAGGGGGCTGTTTTTT